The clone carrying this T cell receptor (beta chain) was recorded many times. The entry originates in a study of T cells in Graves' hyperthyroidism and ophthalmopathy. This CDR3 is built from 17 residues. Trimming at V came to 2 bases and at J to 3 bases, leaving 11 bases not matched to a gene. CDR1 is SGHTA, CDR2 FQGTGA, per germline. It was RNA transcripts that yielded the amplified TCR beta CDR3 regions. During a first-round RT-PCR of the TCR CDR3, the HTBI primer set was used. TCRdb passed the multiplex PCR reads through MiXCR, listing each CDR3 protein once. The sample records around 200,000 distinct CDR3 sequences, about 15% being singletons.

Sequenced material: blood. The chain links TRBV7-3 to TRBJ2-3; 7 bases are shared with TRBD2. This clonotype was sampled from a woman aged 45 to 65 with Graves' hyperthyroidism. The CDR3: CASSLGFLSAGTDTQYF. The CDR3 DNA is TGTGCCAGCAGCTTAGGTTTTCTATCAGCGGGGACAGATACGCAGTATTTT.